Reported below is one TCR beta chain. Its antigen is unidentified. CDR1 is SGHKS, CDR2 YYEKEE, per germline (reference sequence). V lost 4 bases and J lost 4, with 12 bases in between. CDR3 size: 14 residues. 60 Vbeta and 13 Jbeta primers were used in PCR. TCRdb's copy holds only in-frame clones and misses some; the assay was immunoSEQ multiplex PCR. In total, the table holds 40,000 or so clones. These data are taken from a study of cytomegalovirus exposure and HLA in healthy donors. Study summary: Unique TCRs from HLA-typed donors, around 93 million of them, were held in an early data release. Clustering assigned approximately 79% of the roughly 400 genotyped donors to the Caucasian-associated ancestry cluster. Study results and limitations: The study labeled 170 or so TCR beta chains cytomegalovirus-associated. Follow-up analysis found HLA locus-dependent TCR association rates, highest for DRB1 and lowest for HLA-C.

The sequenced material came from PBMCs. The TCR sequence derives from a male donor in good health and CMV-seronegative. V and J are TRBV5-5 and TRBJ1-5, with D possibly matching TRBD1 (6 bases). The chain's CDR3 is CASSALDRNQPQHF. CDR3 in DNA: TGTGCCAGCAGCGCGCTAGACAGGAATCAGCCCCAGCATTTT. The complete variable domain, with remaining parts taken from reference TRBV5-5 and TRBJ1-5, reads DAGVTQSPTHLIKTRGQQVTLRCSPISGHKSVSWYQQVLGQGPQFIFQYYEKEERGRGNFPDRFSARQFPNYSSELNVNALLLGDSALYLCASSALDRNQPQHFGDGTRLSIL.